This entry is about one T cell receptor (beta chain). Its binding antigen is unknown. Base qualities are not provided; no much larger clone lies one nucleotide away. Measured from the cysteine to the phenylalanine, the CDR3 is 14 residues long. CDR3 DNA only is kept here, 42 bases in frame from base 1. Trimming costs V 5 bases and J 6 bases, and their ends lie 14 bases apart. CDR1 and CDR2 were assigned from the germline V gene as MNHEY and SVGAGI. The CDR3 regions of human TCRbeta chains were analyzed by immunosequencing. The original methods were these. Repertoire TCRs were checked for matches against a reference library of SARS-CoV-2-specific TCRs that had been generated using the MIRA antigen-specificity platform. Breadth was defined as the fraction of unique TCRs that were SARS-CoV-2-associated, and depth was defined as the fraction of total T cells that were SARS-CoV-2-associated. Each spike-specific TCR was assigned to its reactive spike region and to a CD4 or CD8 class using the MIRA data. Log10-transformed breadth and depth values were compared by one-way ANOVA with Sidak's multiple comparisons tests. Drawn from immuneACCESS, this table holds only the in-frame rearrangements with V and J called that TCRdb kept. Clones are partly lost; checked studies trace under half to an unresolved V gene and leave the rest unexplained. That table supplies the V and J calls and clone size; D and trimming were determined from the DNA. The sample profile shows 200,000 to 250,000 clones; about 95% of them were found once. The ten largest clones take up approximately 1.7% of the sample.

The data derive from a study of T cell responses to AZD1222 COVID-19 vaccine (TCRdb year 2021). The study in broad terms: A total of just over 230 trial participants underwent TCR sequencing, of whom 207 received two doses of AZD1222 and about 26 received two doses of the MenACWY control vaccine. Trial participants were enrolled by age into subgroups of 18-55, 56-69 and 70-plus years, and approximately 150, 30 and 60 TCR-sequenced participants, respectively, were included in these subgroups. The investigation overall reported the following: Most participants were white British and females outnumbered males, and the authors suggested that clonal diversity may have been underestimated. The 56-69-year group was small, and its depth increase did not reach significance, likely because of low power. Only a handful of AZD1222 recipients were SARS-CoV-2 seropositive at baseline, limiting conclusions about previously exposed vaccinees. Because no day 14 peak-response samples were available, the repertoires could be characterized only after the peak T cell response. Epitopes outside the regions mutated in the B.1.351 and B.1.1.7 variants were reportedly recognized by nearly half of the unique spike-specific TCRs. Vaccine-associated CD4 TCRs spanned the whole spike protein, with dominant responses in regions 160-218 and 743-854. Spike-specific TCR breadth and depth rose significantly after two AZD1222 doses compared with day 0 and with MenACWY recipients.

The time point label on this specimen signifies: about 28 days (+/-7) after the second vaccine dose. In light of the paper, this sample's treatment or condition label describes: meningococcal conjugate vaccine given as trial control. Vaccinee samples were obtained from the UK trials COV001 and COV002, which included a single-blind randomized controlled phase 2/3 trial of AZD1222 (ChAdOx1 nCoV-19) in healthy adults. Trial participant PBMC samples were collected at day 0 and day 28 after the second dose for TCRbeta chain sequencing. This receptor was taken from an adult who received the MenACWY meningococcal vaccine as a control. Recombination linked TRBV6-5 to TRBJ2-1; TRBD2 is a possible D gene, resting on 6 matching bases. The sequencing used peripheral blood, collected 28 days after the second dose of the MenACWY control vaccine. The CDR3 protein sequence reads: CASSKRLDINEQFF. The base sequence is TGTGCCAGCAGTAAAAGACTAGATATCAATGAGCAGTTCTTC.